A single sample is the source of the 7 T cell receptor beta chains below, sequenced in a study of cytomegalovirus exposure and HLA in healthy donors. The primer mix had 60 Vbeta and 13 Jbeta primers. Generated by immunoSEQ multiplex PCR, the TCRdb table keeps only in-frame clones and is missing some. This table holds roughly 100,000 clones, over 60% found once. The material sequenced was PBMCs. The receptors stem from a woman in her forties or fifties in good health and CMV-seropositive.

This clone was recorded a few times. The chain joins TRBV5-8 to TRBJ1-5; TRBD1 matches 9 bases. Per germline, CDR1 SGHTS and CDR2 YDEGEE. This CDR3 has 15 amino acids. V dropped 4 bases and J dropped 3; count of bases not matched to a gene: 5. The chain's CDR3 is CASSAGQGHNQPQHF. The CDR3 region has the DNA TGTGCCAGCAGCGCCGGACAGGGGCACAATCAGCCCCAGCATTTT. The full variable domain, rest sourced from reference TRBV5-8 and TRBJ1-5, is EAGVTQSPTHLIKTRGQQATLRCSPISGHTSVYWYQQALGLGLQFLLWYDEGEERNRGNFPPRFSGRQFPNYSSELNVNALELEDSALYLCASSAGQGHNQPQHFGDGTRLSIL.

This clone was counted a few times. The chain carries TRBV27 and TRBJ2-1; 10 nucleotides agree with TRBD2. CDR3 length: 16 residues. Germline lookup yields CDR1 MNHEY and CDR2 SMNVEV (reference sequence). The J segment lost 4 bases and the V segment lost 5 bases, leaving 8 bases of the junction unmatched. The CDR3 protein is CASSPRGSGGYNEQFF. As DNA, the CDR3 is TGTGCCAGCAGTCCCCGGGGTAGCGGGGGGTACAATGAGCAGTTCTTC.

This clone has more than one count but fewer than ten. The chain links TRBV7-6 to TRBJ2-1, with D perhaps matching TRBD1 (5 bases). V lost 1 base, J lost 3 bases, and 10 bases lay in between. The germline V gene encodes CDR1 SGHVS and CDR2 FNYEAQ. The CDR3 is made up of 15 amino acids. CDR3 in DNA: TGTGCCAGCAGCTTAGAGGGGAACTACTACAATGAGCAGTTCTTC. Translating it yields CASSLEGNYYNEQFF.

V and J are TRBV27 and TRBJ2-1; maybe TRBD1 (5 bases). This CDR3 region has 13 residues. In germline, CDR1 is MNHEY, CDR2 SMNVEV (reference sequence). Trimming pared 6 bases from V and 2 bases from J, leaving 8 bases between. CDR3 in amino acids: CASSQGPYNEQFF. The DNA of the CDR3 is TGTGCCAGCAGCCAGGGTCCCTACAATGAGCAGTTCTTC.

This chain joins TRBV7-9 and TRBJ2-5, with 10 bases fitting TRBD2. This CDR3 is built from 16 residues. V gave up 3 bases and J gave up 5 bases; unmatched junction bases: 9. The germline V gene encodes CDR1 SEHNR and CDR2 FQNEAQ (reference sequence). CDR3 protein: CASSLLIAGGKETQYF. For the CDR3, the DNA is TGTGCCAGCAGCTTGCTCATAGCGGGGGGAAAGGAGACCCAGTACTTC. Using reference TRBV7-9 and TRBJ2-5 for the parts outside the CDR3, the full variable domain is DTGVSQNPRHKITKRGQNVTFRCDPISEHNRLYWYRQTLGQGPEFLTYFQNEAQLEKSRLLSDRFSAERPKGSFSTLEIQRTEQGDSAMYLCASSLLIAGGKETQYFGPGTRLLVL.

The chain is built from TRBV5-4 and TRBJ2-2, with D hard to call. This CDR3 has 12 residues. Per germline, CDR1 SGHNT and CDR2 YYREEE (reference sequence). V lost 4 bases to trimming and J lost 7 bases, with 8 bases between them. The CDR3 sequence: CASSPQSGELFF. The CDR3, as DNA: TGTGCCAGCAGCCCACAGAGCGGGGAGCTGTTTTTT.

The rearrangement links TRBV28 to TRBJ1-1, with a weak D call TRBD1 (6 bases). Germline V gene lookup returns CDR1 MDHEN and CDR2 SYDVKM. Trimming removed 5 bases from V and 10 bases from J, with 14 bases in between. The CDR3 contains 12 residues. The CDR3 DNA reads as TGTGCCAGCAGTACACAGGGTCGGCTAGCTTTCTTT. Residues: CASSTQGRLAFF.